This T cell receptor beta chain comes out of a study of T cells in Graves' hyperthyroidism and ophthalmopathy. From germline, CDR1 is MDHEN and CDR2 SYDVKM. V shed 0 bases and J 6 bases; nucleotides not matched to a gene: 3. The CDR3 contains 15 residues. TCR beta CDR3 region amplification was performed from RNA transcripts. First-round RT-PCR targeting the TCR CDR3 was performed with the HTBI primer set. TCRdb re-derived calls from the multiplex PCR reads in MiXCR, one entry per CDR3 protein. The profile covers hundreds of thousands of distinct CDR3 sequences, with less than 25% appearing a single time and 30% to 40% taken by the ten largest. Only a few counts were recorded for this clonotype.

The genes are TRBV28 and TRBJ2-1; 9 bases line up with TRBD2. The sequence came from a man aged 25 to 40 with Graves' ophthalmopathy. Sequencing was done on a sample of blood. In DNA, the CDR3 is TGTGCCAGCAGTTTATGGGGACTAGCCGCCAATGAGCAGTTCTTC. It encodes CASSLWGLAANEQFF.